This is a list of T cell receptor beta chains from one sample in a study of blood T cells in healthy people across ages. TCRdb re-called the 5' RACE reads with MiXCR, one entry per CDR3 protein. The sample holds some 1.7 million distinct CDR3 sequences; about 28% are singletons and the top ten take 7% to 9%. The specimen sequenced was blood. These receptors were collected from a young woman in good health. The CDR3 runs from the conserved cysteine through the conserved F or W. The order of the fields is J gene, V gene, CDR3 protein.

TRBJ2-3	TRBV7-2	CASSLGSRVAQYF
TRBJ2-7	TRBV7-9	CASSFGIAGGPRCHEQYF
TRBJ1-5	TRBV12-3/TRBV12-4	CASSRNGVSNQPQHF
TRBJ2-7	TRBV5-1	CASSLPGAEQYF
TRBJ2-3	TRBV12-3/TRBV12-4	CASSGGAGPRDTQYF
TRBJ2-1	TRBV7-8	CASSPREGIAYEQFF
TRBJ2-7	TRBV10-3	CAIRDNHLTTKGNEQYF
TRBJ1-3	TRBV6-2/TRBV6-3	CASTTGNTIYF
TRBJ2-2	TRBV5-1	CASNSGTILSGELFF
TRBJ2-7	TRBV24-1	CATSDPAVDYEQYF
TRBJ2-1	TRBV14	CASSYTGSRWNEQFF
TRBJ1-2	TRBV25-1	CASTDRGGIVGYTF
TRBJ2-1	TRBV5-6	CASSWDTYNEQFF
TRBJ1-5	TRBV6-2/TRBV6-3	CASSSGGLGGNQPQHF
TRBJ2-7	TRBV14	CASSQVFSVTPYEQYF
TRBJ2-6	TRBV7-9	CASSLYNSGANVRTF
TRBJ2-1	TRBV11-2	CASSLEGMSFNEQFF
TRBJ1-1	TRBV29-1	CSVEGGRPWEAFF
TRBJ2-3	TRBV7-9	CASSLREGITDTQYF
TRBJ2-1	TRBV4-2	CASSQVVATDNEQFF
TRBJ2-7	TRBV6-2/TRBV6-3	CASSYRGDPSYEQYF
TRBJ2-1	TRBV9	CASSAAGLAEREQFF
TRBJ2-1	TRBV7-3	CASSPWTDNEQFF
TRBJ2-3	TRBV24-1	CATSDGGLRDTQYF
-	TRBV7-2	CASSYRTGTNYEQYF
TRBJ1-5	TRBV9	CASSVPLEPQHF
TRBJ2-7	TRBV27	CASSSSGTHSYEQYF
TRBJ1-2	TRBV5-1	CASSLGAPGYTF